Listed below are T cell receptor beta chains from one sample, sequenced in a study of cytomegalovirus exposure and HLA in healthy donors. Some clones are missing from TCRdb's copy, which holds only in-frame ones; the method was immunoSEQ multiplex PCR. The sample comprises roughly 140,000 clones, approximately 83% of which are singletons, and roughly 4% rests with the top ten. The source material was PBMCs. The receptors stem from a man in his forties in good health and CMV-seropositive. The CDR3 runs from the conserved cysteine through the conserved F or W. D genes are given only for firm matches. Where a row states a size, it is once, few, many or the class of an expanded clone; other rows omit it.

d_gene	v_gene	abundance	j_gene	CDR3nt	CDR3aa
-	TRBV27	-	TRBJ1-1	TGTGCCAGCAGTAGGCAGGGGATGATAAGGAACACTGAAGCTTTCTTT	CASSRQGMIRNTEAFF
TRBD2	TRBV5-1	-	TRBJ2-2	TGCGCCAGCAGCTTGGACCTCCTGGCGGGAGGGCTCACCGGGGAGCTGTTTTTT	CASSLDLLAGGLTGELFF
TRBD1	TRBV5-1	-	TRBJ1-5	TGCGCCAGCAGCGCCGGGACAGGGGCGTGGGGGAGCAATCAGCCCCAGCATTTT	CASSAGTGAWGSNQPQHF
TRBD1	TRBV6-6	-	TRBJ1-6	TGTGCCAGCAGTTCCCCGACAGGGGTATACTCACCCCTCCACTTT	CASSSPTGVYSPLHF
-	TRBV25-1	-	TRBJ1-4	TGTGCCAGCAGTGATTACAGGGCAACTAATGAAAAACTGTTTTTT	CASSDYRATNEKLFF
-	TRBV18	few	TRBJ2-2	TGTGCCAGCTTTCTAGGAGACGGGGAGCTGTTTTTT	CASFLGDGELFF
TRBD1	TRBV4-1	-	TRBJ2-2	TGCGCCACCTCGCCCGGGACAGCTTTCACCGGGGAGCTGTTTTTT	CATSPGTAFTGELFF
TRBD2	TRBV19	-	TRBJ2-1	TGTGCCAGTAGTCCTAGGGGGACTAGTTTTTTCAATGAGCAGTTCTTC	CASSPRGTSFFNEQFF
TRBD1	TRBV5-6	-	TRBJ1-2	TGTGCCAGCAGCTTGGGGGACAGATATGGCTACACCTTC	CASSLGDRYGYTF
-	TRBV19	-	TRBJ2-7	TGTGCCAGTAGTATTGGCAGGGGCGCCTACGAGCAGTACTTC	CASSIGRGAYEQYF
-	TRBV4-1	-	TRBJ1-2	TGCGCCAGCAGCCAAACCACGAGTAACTATGGCTACACCTTC	CASSQTTSNYGYTF
-	TRBV27	-	TRBJ1-5	TGTGCCAGCAGTTTTCGAGACAGGTCCCAGCCCCAGCATTTT	CASSFRDRSQPQHF